In this sample, the clone carrying this TCR beta chain turned up many times. Antigen unknown. Arm-PCR with iRepertoire HTBI primers amplified the CDR3 regions for these TCR beta libraries. Using its own MiXCR run on the multiplex PCR reads, TCRdb lists one record per CDR3 protein. Of 350,000 to 500,000 distinct CDR3 sequences in the sample, about 15% were seen once. Sample time point: newly diagnosed GD, antithyroid drugs for less than 3 months. PBMC-extracted RNA yielded the TCR library. Patients were enrolled at an endocrinology department in Xi'an, China. This sample is part of a study of regulatory T cells in long-lasting Graves disease. Whole-study results and caveats: Persistent Graves' cases showed lower TCR diversity than newly diagnosed cases.

These data were also reused for a study on T cells in Graves' hyperthyroidism and ophthalmopathy. That publication notes: Each patient was aged 18 to 65 and had newly diagnosed hyperthyroidism of under 2 months' duration.

This specimen was peripheral blood mononuclear cells (PBMCs), taken at new diagnosis, from a patient treated with antithyroid drugs. The receptor was isolated from a woman aged 30 to 39 with Graves disease.

CDR3: CASSFKFYEQYF. As DNA, the CDR3 is TGTGCCAGCAGTTTTAAGTTTTACGAGCAGTACTTC. The V and J genes are TRBV12-3 or TRBV12-4 and TRBJ2-7; D unresolved. V lost 3 bases and J lost 4, with 7 bases in between. This CDR3 comprises 12 residues.